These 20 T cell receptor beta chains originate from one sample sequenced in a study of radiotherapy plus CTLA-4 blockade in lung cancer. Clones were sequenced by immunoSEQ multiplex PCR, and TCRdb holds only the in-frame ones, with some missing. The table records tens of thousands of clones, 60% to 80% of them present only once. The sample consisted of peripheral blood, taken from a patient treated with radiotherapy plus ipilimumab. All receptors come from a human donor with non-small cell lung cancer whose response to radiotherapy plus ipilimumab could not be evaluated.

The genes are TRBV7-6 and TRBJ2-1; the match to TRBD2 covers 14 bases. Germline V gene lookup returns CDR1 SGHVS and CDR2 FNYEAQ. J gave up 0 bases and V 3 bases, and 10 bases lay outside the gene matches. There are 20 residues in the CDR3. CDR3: CASSFKQTSGRASSYNEQFF. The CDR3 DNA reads TGTGCCAGCAGCTTTAAGCAGACTAGCGGGAGGGCCAGCTCCTACAATGAGCAGTTCTTC.

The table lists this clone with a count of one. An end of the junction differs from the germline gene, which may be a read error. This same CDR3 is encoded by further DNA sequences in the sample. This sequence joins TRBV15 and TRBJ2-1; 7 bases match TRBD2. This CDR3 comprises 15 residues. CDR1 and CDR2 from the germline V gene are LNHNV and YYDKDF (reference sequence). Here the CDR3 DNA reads TGCGCCACCAGCAAAGAGCGGGACTCCTACAATGAGCAGTTCTTC. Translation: CATSKERDSYNEQFF.

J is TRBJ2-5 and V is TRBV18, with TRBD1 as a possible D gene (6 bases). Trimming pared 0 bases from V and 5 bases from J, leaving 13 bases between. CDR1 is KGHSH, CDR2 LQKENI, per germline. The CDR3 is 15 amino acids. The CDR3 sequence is CASSPPGALGETQYF. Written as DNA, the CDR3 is TGTGCCAGCTCACCACCGGGGGCCCTGGGGGAGACCCAGTACTTC.

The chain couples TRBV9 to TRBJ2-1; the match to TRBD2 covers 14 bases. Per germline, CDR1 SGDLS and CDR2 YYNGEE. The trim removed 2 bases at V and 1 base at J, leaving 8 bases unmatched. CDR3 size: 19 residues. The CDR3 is CASSVQGTSGRMSYNEQFF. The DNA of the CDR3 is TGTGCCAGCAGCGTTCAGGGGACTAGCGGGAGAATGTCCTACAATGAGCAGTTCTTC.

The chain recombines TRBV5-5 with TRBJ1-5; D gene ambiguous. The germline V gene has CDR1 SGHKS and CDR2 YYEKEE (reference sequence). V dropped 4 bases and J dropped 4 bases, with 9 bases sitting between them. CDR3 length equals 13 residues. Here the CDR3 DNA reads TGTGCCAGCAGCGGTGGCCCAAATCAGCCCCAGCATTTT. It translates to CASSGGPNQPQHF.

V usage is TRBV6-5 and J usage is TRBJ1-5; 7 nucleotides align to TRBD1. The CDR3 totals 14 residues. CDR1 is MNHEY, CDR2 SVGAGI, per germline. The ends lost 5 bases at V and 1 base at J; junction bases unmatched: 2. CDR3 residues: CASSADRSNQPQHF. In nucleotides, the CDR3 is TGTGCCAGCAGTGCGGACAGGAGCAATCAGCCCCAGCATTTT.

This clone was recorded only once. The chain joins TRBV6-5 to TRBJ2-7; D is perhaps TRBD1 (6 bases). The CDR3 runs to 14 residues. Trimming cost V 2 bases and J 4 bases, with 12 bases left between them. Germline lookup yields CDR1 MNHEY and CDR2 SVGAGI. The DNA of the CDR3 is TGTGCCAGCAGTTACCCGACAGGAGTATACGAGCAGTACTTC. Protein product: CASSYPTGVYEQYF.

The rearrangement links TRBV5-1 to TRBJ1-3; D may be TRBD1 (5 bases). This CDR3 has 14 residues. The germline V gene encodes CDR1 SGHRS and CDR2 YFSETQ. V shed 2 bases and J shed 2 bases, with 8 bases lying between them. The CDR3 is CASSLGEAGNTIYF. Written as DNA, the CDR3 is TGCGCCAGCAGCTTAGGGGAGGCTGGAAACACCATATATTTT.

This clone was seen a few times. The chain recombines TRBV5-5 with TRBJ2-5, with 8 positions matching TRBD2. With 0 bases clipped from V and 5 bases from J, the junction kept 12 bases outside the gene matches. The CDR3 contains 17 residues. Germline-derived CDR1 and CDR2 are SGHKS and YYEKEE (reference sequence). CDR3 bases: TGTGCCAGCAGCTTGGGGCCCCGGGCGGGGGGCAGTGAGACCCAGTACTTC. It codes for CASSLGPRAGGSETQYF.

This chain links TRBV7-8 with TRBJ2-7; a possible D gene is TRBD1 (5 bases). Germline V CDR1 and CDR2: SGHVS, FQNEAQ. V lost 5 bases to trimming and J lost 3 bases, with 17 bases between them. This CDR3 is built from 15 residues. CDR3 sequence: CASSDPRAGNYEQYF. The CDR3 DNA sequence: TGTGCCAGCAGCGACCCCCGGGCAGGGAACTACGAGCAGTACTTC.

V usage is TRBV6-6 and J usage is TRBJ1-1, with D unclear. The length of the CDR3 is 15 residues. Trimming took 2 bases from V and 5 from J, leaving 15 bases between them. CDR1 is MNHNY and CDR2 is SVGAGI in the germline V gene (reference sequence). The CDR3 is CASSYNTAEGTEAFF. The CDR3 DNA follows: TGTGCCAGCAGTTACAATACCGCGGAAGGTACTGAAGCTTTCTTT.

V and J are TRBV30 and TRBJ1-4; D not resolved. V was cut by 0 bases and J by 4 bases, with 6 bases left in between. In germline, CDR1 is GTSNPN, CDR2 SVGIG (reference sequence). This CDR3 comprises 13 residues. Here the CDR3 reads CAWSVGFNEKLFF. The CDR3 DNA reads TGTGCCTGGAGTGTTGGCTTTAATGAAAAACTGTTTTTT. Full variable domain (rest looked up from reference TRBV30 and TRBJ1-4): SQTIHQWPATLVQPVGSPLSLECTVEGTSNPNLYWYRQAAGRGLQLLFYSVGIGQISSEVPQNLSASRPQDRQFILSSKKLLLSDSGFYLCAWSVGFNEKLFFGSGTQLSVL.

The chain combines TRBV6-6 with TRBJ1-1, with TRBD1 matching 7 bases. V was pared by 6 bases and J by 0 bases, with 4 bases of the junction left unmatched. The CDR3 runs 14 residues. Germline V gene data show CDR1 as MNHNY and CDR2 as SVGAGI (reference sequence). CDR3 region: CASRYRGVNTEAFF. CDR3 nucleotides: TGTGCCAGCAGATACAGGGGCGTGAACACTGAAGCTTTCTTT.

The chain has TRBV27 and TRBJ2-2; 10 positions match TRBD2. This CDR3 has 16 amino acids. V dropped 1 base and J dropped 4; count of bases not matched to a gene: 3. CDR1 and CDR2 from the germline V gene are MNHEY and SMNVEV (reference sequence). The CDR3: CASSLYSGGATGELFF. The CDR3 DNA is TGTGCCAGCAGTTTATACAGCGGGGGGGCCACCGGGGAGCTGTTTTTT.

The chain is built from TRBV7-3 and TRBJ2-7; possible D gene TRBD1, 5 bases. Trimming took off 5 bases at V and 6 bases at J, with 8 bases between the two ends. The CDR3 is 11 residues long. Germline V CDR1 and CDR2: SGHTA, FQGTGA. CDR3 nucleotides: TGTGCCAGCAGCAAAAGGGGCGAGCAGTACTTC. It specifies CASSKRGEQYF.

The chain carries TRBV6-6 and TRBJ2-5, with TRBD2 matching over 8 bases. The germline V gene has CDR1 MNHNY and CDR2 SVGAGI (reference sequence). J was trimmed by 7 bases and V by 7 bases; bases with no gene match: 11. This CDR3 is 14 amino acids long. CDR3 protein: CASKATHAGGTQYF. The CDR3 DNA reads TGTGCCAGCAAAGCAACCCACGCGGGAGGGACCCAGTACTTC.

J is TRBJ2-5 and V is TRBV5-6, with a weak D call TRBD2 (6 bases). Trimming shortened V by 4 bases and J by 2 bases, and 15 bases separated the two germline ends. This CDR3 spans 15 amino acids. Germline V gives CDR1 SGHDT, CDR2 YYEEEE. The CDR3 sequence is CASSPPGAGQETQYF. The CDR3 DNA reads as TGTGCCAGCAGCCCGCCGGGAGCGGGTCAAGAGACCCAGTACTTC. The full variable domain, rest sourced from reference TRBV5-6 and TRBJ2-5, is DAGVTQSPTHLIKTRGQQVTLRCSPKSGHDTVSWYQQALGQGPQFIFQYYEEEERQRGNFPDRFSGHQFPNYSSELNVNALLLGDSALYLCASSPPGAGQETQYFGPGTRLLVL.

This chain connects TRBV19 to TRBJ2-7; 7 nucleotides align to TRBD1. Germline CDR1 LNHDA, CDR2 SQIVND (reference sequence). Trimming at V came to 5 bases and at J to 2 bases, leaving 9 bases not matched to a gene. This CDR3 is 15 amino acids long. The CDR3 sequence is CASSLQGLRTYEQYF. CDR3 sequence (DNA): TGTGCCAGTAGTCTACAGGGGCTGAGGACCTACGAGCAGTACTTC.

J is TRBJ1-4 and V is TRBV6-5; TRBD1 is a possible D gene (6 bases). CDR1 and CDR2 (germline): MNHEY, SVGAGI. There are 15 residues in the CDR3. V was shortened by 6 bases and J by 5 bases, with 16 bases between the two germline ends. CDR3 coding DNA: TGTGCCAGCAGGGATGAAGGGACAAAGAATGAAAAACTGTTTTTT. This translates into CASRDEGTKNEKLFF.

The CDR3 sequence is CASSRYLEAAKTQYF. Written as DNA, the CDR3 is TGTGCCAGCAGTCGATACCTCGAGGCCGCAAAGACCCAGTACTTC. This sequence joins TRBV6-5 and TRBJ2-5; no reliable D call. The CDR3 totals 15 residues. The germline gives CDR1 MNHEY, CDR2 SVGAGI. V lost 5 bases and J 6 bases, leaving 19 bases between the germline ends.